This T cell receptor (beta chain) was documented in a study of radiation and T cells in renal cell carcinoma. Study-wide points: From baseline, blood top tumor clonotypes peaked at 2 weeks post-radiation.

Trimming cost V 2 bases and J 2 bases, with 14 bases left between them. The CDR3 is made up of 16 amino acids. Germline-derived CDR1 and CDR2 are SGDLS and YYNGEE. Time point here: blood 4 weeks post-SBRT, at nephrectomy. As for treatment: 15 Gy SBRT to primary tumor, nephrectomy 4 weeks later. Nephrectomy followed 15 Gy stereotactic body radiation by 4 weeks. The tumor was a clear cell renal cell carcinoma. Libraries were prepared by immunoSEQ multiplex PCR; TCRdb keeps only in-frame clonotypes and omits some of them. The sample consists of around 170,000 clones, approximately 90% of them appearing once. Regarding this clone: The target antigen is unknown.

The TCR was taken from a woman aged 45-59 years with renal cell carcinoma. The input for sequencing was blood, taken from a patient whose treatment included radiotherapy and nephrectomy. The rearrangement uses TRBV9 and TRBJ1-5, with a weak D call TRBD1 (6 bases). Here the CDR3 reads CASSVSGEPGNQPQHF. CDR3 nucleotide sequence: TGTGCCAGCAGCGTTTCAGGGGAGCCAGGCAATCAGCCCCAGCATTTT.